This T cell receptor (beta chain) comes out of a study of cytomegalovirus exposure and HLA in healthy donors. It was with 60 Vbeta and 13 Jbeta primers that the PCR ran. The repertoire was sequenced with immunoSEQ multiplex PCR; TCRdb's copy has only in-frame clones and lacks some. The table shows 150,000 to 200,000 clones, with approximately 84% occurring only once. V dropped 5 bases and J dropped 7 bases, with 11 bases sitting between them. The germline CDR1 and CDR2 sequences are LNHDA and SQIVND (reference sequence). The CDR3 length is 12 residues. This chain links TRBV19 with TRBJ1-1, with a tentative D call TRBD1 (5 bases). This sequence was found in a male donor in good health and CMV-seropositive. The sample comprised PBMCs. CDR3 DNA sequence: TGTGCCAGTAGTTACAAGGGGATTGAAGCTTTCTTT. It codes for CASSYKGIEAFF.